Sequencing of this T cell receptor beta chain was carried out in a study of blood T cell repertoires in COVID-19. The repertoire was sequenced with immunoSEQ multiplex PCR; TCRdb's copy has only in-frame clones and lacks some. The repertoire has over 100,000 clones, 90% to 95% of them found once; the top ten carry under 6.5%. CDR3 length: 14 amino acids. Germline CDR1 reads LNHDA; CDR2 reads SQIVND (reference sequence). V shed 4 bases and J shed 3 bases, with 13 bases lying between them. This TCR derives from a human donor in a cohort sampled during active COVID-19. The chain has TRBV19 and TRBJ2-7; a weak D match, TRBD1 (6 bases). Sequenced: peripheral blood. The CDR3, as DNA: TGTGCCAGTAGTACAACAGGGTTTAACTACGAGCAGTACTTC. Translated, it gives CASSTTGFNYEQYF.